This T cell receptor beta chain was captured in a study of T cell clones after liver transplantation. Study information: A pre-transplant mixed lymphocyte reaction with TCRbeta sequencing defined graft-donor-reactive clones followed in post-transplant blood. Apart from three HCV-positive recipients, transplants were for non-autoimmune, non-viral reasons.

TCRdb's table, derived via immunoSEQ multiplex PCR, lists solely in-frame clones and lacks some. The sample includes 50,000 or so clones, about 67% seen only once; the top ten take 9.5% to 10%. The CDR3 contains 17 residues. V lost 7 bases and J lost 3; bases outside the gene matches: 12. The V gene's germline CDR1 is MDHEN and CDR2 SYDVKM. The sample here was CD4+ T cells from blood, taken 52 to 60 months after liver transplant. The rearrangement joins TRBV28 to TRBJ2-6; the match to TRBD1 covers 7 bases. The receptor comes from a human patient who received a liver transplant. Some T cells may possibly be graft donor cells. The CDR3 sequence: CASMKRQGGNGANVLTF. The CDR3, as DNA: TGTGCCAGCATGAAAAGGCAAGGGGGCAATGGGGCCAACGTCCTGACTTTC.